A selection of T cell receptor beta chains follows, all from one sample in a study of blood T cells in healthy people across ages. TCRdb reprocessed the 5' RACE reads with MiXCR, giving one entry per CDR3 protein. The sample yields about 800,000 distinct CDR3 sequences, roughly 25% seen once. The same data also went into a second study, on T cells of mothers and their children.

Material for sequencing was blood. The receptors come from a boy between 10 and 17 years old in good health. Both conserved end residues are part of each CDR3. The D gene is left open where the match is weak. Rows give clone size only sometimes, using once, few, many, or a class for an expanded clone.

j_call | d_call | clone_size | v_call | cdr3_length | cdr3_nt | cdr3_aa
TRBJ1-2 | NA | few | TRBV29-1 | 13 | TGCAGCGTTGCAGGGGCCGGCGACTATGGCTACACCTTC | CSVAGAGDYGYTF
TRBJ1-1 | NA | NA | TRBV27 | 15 | TGTGCCAGCAGTAAAAACGGGTACATGAACACTGAAGCTTTCTTT | CASSKNGYMNTEAFF
TRBJ1-4 | NA | few | TRBV29-1 | 13 | TGCAGCGTTGTTACGGCGGGGTATGGAAAACTGTTTTTT | CSVVTAGYGKLFF
TRBJ1-3 | NA | NA | TRBV20-1 | 14 | TGCAGTGCTAGAGGCGGGGGCTCTGGAAACACCATATATTTT | CSARGGGSGNTIYF
TRBJ2-1 | NA | NA | TRBV6-5 | 17 | TGTGCCAGCAGTTACCCCATTGAGGGAGGAACCTACAATGAGCAGTTCTTC | CASSYPIEGGTYNEQFF
TRBJ2-1 | TRBD2 | NA | TRBV6-2/TRBV6-3 | 16 | TGTGCCAGCAGTTTCGATGGACTAGCGGGAGGGAATGAGCAGTTCTTC | CASSFDGLAGGNEQFF
TRBJ2-7 | TRBD1 | NA | TRBV7-8 | 13 | TGTGCCAGCAGCGGGGGACAGATCCACGAGCAGTACTTC | CASSGGQIHEQYF
TRBJ2-1 | NA | NA | TRBV28 | 15 | TGTGCCAGCAGTTTGCCGGCGGAAATCTACAATGAGCAGTTCTTC | CASSLPAEIYNEQFF
TRBJ2-7 | NA | once | TRBV15 | 15 | TGTGCCACCAGCAGAGCTCAGGCTCGCTCCTACGAGCAGTACTTC | CATSRAQARSYEQYF
TRBJ2-5 | TRBD1 | NA | TRBV20-1 | 13 | TGCAGTGGCCAAGACAGGGTTGGGGAGACCCAGTACTTC | CSGQDRVGETQYF
TRBJ2-5 | NA | NA | TRBV12-3/TRBV12-4 | 13 | TGTGCCAGCAGTTTCACAGGGTCAGAGACCCAGTACTTC | CASSFTGSETQYF
TRBJ2-3 | NA | many | TRBV7-6 | 14 | TGTGCCAGCAGCTTAGTCCCCAACACAGATACGCAGTATTTT | CASSLVPNTDTQYF
TRBJ2-1 | NA | few | TRBV18 | 13 | TGTGCCAGCTCTCCCCCCACCTACAATGAGCAGTTCTTC | CASSPPTYNEQFF
TRBJ1-1 | TRBD1 | NA | TRBV10-3 | 18 | TGTGCCATCAGTGAGTCGCAAACAGGGGGCGATTTGAACACTGAAGCTTTCTTT | CAISESQTGGDLNTEAFF
TRBJ2-7 | TRBD1 | few | TRBV4-3 | 16 | TGCGCCAGCAGCCAAGATCTTCGGCAGGGGGCCTACGAGCAGTACTTC | CASSQDLRQGAYEQYF
TRBJ2-3 | NA | NA | TRBV9 | 14 | TGTGCCAGCAGCGTAGTTGGCAAGCCAGATACGCAGTATTTT | CASSVVGKPDTQYF
TRBJ1-1 | NA | NA | TRBV25-1 | 14 | TGTGCCAGCAGTGAATACCAGGGGTCTGCCGAAGCTTTCTTT | CASSEYQGSAEAFF
TRBJ1-4 | NA | few | TRBV6-5 | 14 | TGTGCCAGCAGTTATCAAGCAACTAATGAAAAACTGTTTTTT | CASSYQATNEKLFF
TRBJ2-5 | TRBD1 | few | TRBV4-2 | 15 | TGTGCCAGCAGCCAAGTGGAGACAGGGGTGGAGACCCAGTACTTC | CASSQVETGVETQYF
TRBJ1-5 | NA | few | TRBV4-2 | 12 | TGTGCCAGCAGTCCTATCGAGCAGCCCCAGCATTTT | CASSPIEQPQHF
TRBJ2-7 | NA | few | TRBV7-9 | 15 | TGTGCCAGCAGCTTAGCAGGAATTTCAGGGGACGAGCAGTACTTC | CASSLAGISGDEQYF
TRBJ2-7 | NA | NA | TRBV28 | 12 | TGTGCCGCTCACTCGTCCTCCTACGAGCAGTACTTC | CAAHSSSYEQYF
TRBJ2-7 | NA | NA | TRBV20-1 | 14 | TGCAGTGCTACGGACAGCTTACCCTCCTACGAGCAGTACTTC | CSATDSLPSYEQYF
TRBJ2-7 | NA | few | TRBV7-9 | 13 | TGTGCCAGCAGTTTGGACGGATACTACGAGCAGTACTTC | CASSLDGYYEQYF
TRBJ2-7 | TRBD2 | NA | TRBV7-2 | 16 | TGTGCCAGCAGCACGGGACTAGCGGGAGGGGGCAGCGAGCAGTACTTC | CASSTGLAGGGSEQYF
TRBJ1-3 | NA | NA | TRBV7-2 | 13 | TGTGCCAGCAGCACCGACAATTCAGACACCATATATTTT | CASSTDNSDTIYF
TRBJ2-7 | TRBD1 | NA | TRBV6-1 | 14 | TGTGCCAGCAGTGTCGCAGGGGGCCAGGACGAGCAGTACTTC | CASSVAGGQDEQYF
TRBJ2-2 | NA | NA | TRBV7-3 | 15 | TGTGCCTGCAGCTTAACGGCAGGAGGCACCGGGGAGCTGTTTTTT | CACSLTAGGTGELFF
TRBJ2-3 | NA | NA | TRBV20-1 | 15 | TGCAGTGCTAGAGATGATGGCAGGCTGGCAGATACGCAGTATTTT | CSARDDGRLADTQYF
TRBJ1-2 | NA | NA | TRBV20-1 | 14 | TGCAGTGCTAGCCTACAGGGTTCCGGCTATGGCTACACCTTC | CSASLQGSGYGYTF
TRBJ1-2 | TRBD1 | few | TRBV5-1 | 14 | TGCGCCAGCAGCTTAATGGACAGGGCGGGTGGCTACACCTTC | CASSLMDRAGGYTF
TRBJ2-7 | TRBD1 | few | TRBV5-5 | 14 | TGTGCCAGCAGCTTGCCGACAGGGAACTACGAGCAGTACTTC | CASSLPTGNYEQYF
TRBJ1-1 | NA | NA | TRBV28 | 13 | TGTGCCACTGAACTGGACAGGAACACTGAAGCTTTCTTT | CATELDRNTEAFF
TRBJ2-3 | NA | NA | TRBV29-1 | 12 | TGCAGCGTTTCCTCGCTCACAGATACGCAGTATTTT | CSVSSLTDTQYF
TRBJ2-1 | NA | NA | TRBV28 | 18 | TGTGCCAGCAGCCTTTTCACGTCAGCGGCCGGCTCCTACAATGAGCAGTTCTTC | CASSLFTSAAGSYNEQFF
TRBJ2-4 | NA | few | TRBV5-1 | 13 | TGCGCCAGCACCGAGGAGGGGGCTCACATTCAGTACTTC | CASTEEGAHIQYF
TRBJ2-7 | NA | once | TRBV5-6 | 15 | TGTGCCAGCAGCTTAAGGGGGGCGCAGACCTACGAGCAGTACTTC | CASSLRGAQTYEQYF
TRBJ2-1 | TRBD2 | NA | TRBV7-6 | 13 | TGTGCCAGCAGCTTAGATCGGGGAGGGGAGCAGTTCTTC | CASSLDRGGEQFF
TRBJ2-1 | TRBD1 | NA | TRBV6-2/TRBV6-3 | 15 | TGTGCCAGCAGGATCAGGGGGCTTCATACCAATGAGCAGTTCTTC | CASRIRGLHTNEQFF
TRBJ2-4 | TRBD2 | few | TRBV20-1 | 17 | TGCAGTCCCCTTGATTTGGGAGGGAATGTAGCCAAAAACATTCAGTACTTC | CSPLDLGGNVAKNIQYF
TRBJ2-7 | TRBD1 | NA | TRBV13 | 15 | TGTGCCAGCAGCCCACTTGGGACAGGTCCCTACGAGCAGTACTTC | CASSPLGTGPYEQYF
TRBJ2-2 | NA | NA | TRBV20-1 | 13 | TGCAGTGCTAGTCTAGGGGTCACCGGGGAGCTGTTTTTT | CSASLGVTGELFF
TRBJ2-3 | NA | NA | TRBV20-1 | 13 | TGCAGTGCTAGAGGTGGTTACACAGATACGCAGTATTTT | CSARGGYTDTQYF
TRBJ2-5 | TRBD2 | few | TRBV9 | 16 | TGTGCCAGCGGCGTAGATAACGGGAGGGGAGGGGAGACCCAGTACTTC | CASGVDNGRGGETQYF
TRBJ2-5 | TRBD1 | many | TRBV12-3/TRBV12-4 | 14 | TGTGCCAGCAGACGGACAGGGCGCCAAGAGACCCAGTACTTC | CASRRTGRQETQYF
TRBJ1-2 | NA | NA | TRBV6-2/TRBV6-3 | 14 | TGTGCCAGCAGCTCCCTCGGGCAGAACTATGGCTACACCTTC | CASSSLGQNYGYTF
TRBJ1-2 | TRBD1 | NA | TRBV29-1 | 14 | TGCAGCGTTGAAGGAGAGGGGGCGAGCTATGGCTACACCTTC | CSVEGEGASYGYTF
TRBJ2-3 | NA | NA | TRBV20-1 | 17 | TGCAGTGCACACACTCTAGCGCCAGGGAGTCGGCTAGATACGCAGTATTTT | CSAHTLAPGSRLDTQYF
TRBJ2-7 | TRBD1 | NA | TRBV7-2 | 15 | TGTGCCAGCAGCAATGGAGGGACAGGGGGTCGCGAGCAGTACTTC | CASSNGGTGGREQYF
TRBJ2-2 | NA | NA | TRBV7-2 | 16 | TGTGCCAGCAGCTCTCGTGGGCCCACGAACACCGGGGAGCTGTTTTTT | CASSSRGPTNTGELFF
TRBJ1-1 | TRBD1 | NA | TRBV4-1 | 15 | TGCGCCAGCAGCCAGGCCGACAGGGTAAACACTGAAGCTTTCTTT | CASSQADRVNTEAFF
TRBJ2-7 | NA | NA | TRBV27 | 14 | TGTGCCAGCAGTTTAGGGTCAGTCTCCTACGAGCAGTACTTC | CASSLGSVSYEQYF
TRBJ2-5 | TRBD2 | NA | TRBV12-3/TRBV12-4 | 18 | TGTGCCAGCAGCCGAAGACTAGCGGGGGGTGAGGTCCAAGAGACCCAGTACTTC | CASSRRLAGGEVQETQYF
TRBJ2-7 | NA | few | TRBV29-1 | 13 | TGCAGCGTTGAGAGACTCCTACCGGGGGAGCAGTACTTC | CSVERLLPGEQYF
TRBJ1-5 | NA | few | TRBV9 | 18 | TGTGCCAGCAGCGTAGGGCCTGGGGGGAGAAAGGGCAATCAGCCCCAGCATTTT | CASSVGPGGRKGNQPQHF
TRBJ1-1 | NA | few | TRBV29-1 | 14 | TGCAGCGTTGCCAACCCACGGTCTCTAGGTGAAGCTTTCTTT | CSVANPRSLGEAFF
TRBJ1-2 | TRBD1 | NA | TRBV4-3 | 15 | TGCGCCAGCAGCCAGCGGACAGGGCGCGACTATGGCTACACCTTC | CASSQRTGRDYGYTF
TRBJ2-3 | NA | few | TRBV3-1 | 15 | TGTGCCAGCAGCCAAGCAAACGTCCCACCAGATACGCAGTATTTT | CASSQANVPPDTQYF
TRBJ1-3 | NA | NA | TRBV6-2/TRBV6-3 | 16 | TGTGCCAGCAGTTACGACGGACAGCTCTCTGGAAACACCATATATTTT | CASSYDGQLSGNTIYF
TRBJ2-5 | TRBD2 | few | TRBV7-2 | 19 | TGTGCCAGCAGCTTAGACGGCGGGCTAGCGGGCGGCAATCTGGAGACCCAGTACTTC | CASSLDGGLAGGNLETQYF